This TCR beta chain was obtained from a study of identical twins. Addition of a universal primer site occurred through template switching, and cDNA carried unique molecular identifiers. TCRdb itself ran the 5' RACE reads through MiXCR, one entry per CDR3 protein. The sample contains 650,000 to 800,000 distinct CDR3 sequences, around 8.6% of which appear only once. CDR1 and CDR2 from the germline V gene are LNHNV and YYDKDF (reference sequence). CDR3 length: 16 amino acids. The J segment lost 7 bases and the V segment lost 4 bases, leaving 8 bases of the junction unmatched. Study conclusions and caveats: Fewer insertions characterized abundant cord blood beta clonotypes, whereas memory repertoires showed none. Its conclusions, products of cross-sectional statistical analysis, did not come from following the same donors.

Comments on this clonotype: The antigen remains unidentified.

In addition, the sample was reused for a study of yellow fever vaccine responses in identical twins. That source adds: Among the twins, the vaccine T cell response reportedly seemed partly convergent and partly personalized.

Sequencing was carried out using PBMCs. The chain carries TRBV15 and TRBJ2-1; the match to TRBD2 covers 12 bases. The source is a woman aged 18-30 years in good health. Here the CDR3 reads CATSTVETSGSNEQFF. The CDR3 DNA sequence: TGTGCCACCAGCACTGTTGAGACTAGCGGGAGTAATGAGCAGTTCTTC.